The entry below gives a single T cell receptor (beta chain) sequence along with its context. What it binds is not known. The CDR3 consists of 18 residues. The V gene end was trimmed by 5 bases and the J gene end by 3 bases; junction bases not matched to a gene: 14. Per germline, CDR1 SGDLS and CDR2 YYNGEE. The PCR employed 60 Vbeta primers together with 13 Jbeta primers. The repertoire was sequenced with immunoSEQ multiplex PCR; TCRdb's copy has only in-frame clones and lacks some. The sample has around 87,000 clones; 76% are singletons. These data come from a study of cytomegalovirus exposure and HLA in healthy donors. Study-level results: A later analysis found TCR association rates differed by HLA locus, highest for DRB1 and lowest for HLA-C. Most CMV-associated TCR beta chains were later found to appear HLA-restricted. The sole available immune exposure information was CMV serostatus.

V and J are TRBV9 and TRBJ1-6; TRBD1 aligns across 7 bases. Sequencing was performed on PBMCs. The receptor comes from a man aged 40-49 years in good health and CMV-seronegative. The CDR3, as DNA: TGTGCCAGCAGTACAGACAGCAACTACAGGGGCTATAATTCACCCCTCCACTTT. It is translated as CASSTDSNYRGYNSPLHF.